One and the same sample provided the 8 T cell receptor beta chains below, sequenced in a study of blood T cell repertoires in COVID-19. Some clones are missing from TCRdb's copy, which holds only in-frame ones; the method was immunoSEQ multiplex PCR. There are approximately 300,000 clones in the sample; around 86% occur only once, and 1% lies in the top ten. Specimen: peripheral blood. The receptors were sampled from a man aged 50 to 60 with active or convalescent COVID-19.

V usage is TRBV7-2 and J usage is TRBJ2-2; 9 bases fit TRBD2. CDR1 and CDR2 (germline): SGHTA, FQGNSA. The V and J ends lost 1 base and 6 bases, in that order; junction bases with no gene match: 12. The CDR3 contains 18 residues. Here the CDR3 DNA reads TGTGCCAGCAGCTTAGTGGGGCTTTGGCGGGAGGGCGCCGGGGAGCTGTTTTTT. Protein product: CASSLVGLWREGAGELFF. The full variable domain, with the rest looked up from reference TRBV7-2 and TRBJ2-2, is GAGVSQSPSNKVTEKGKDVELRCDPISGHTALYWYRQSLGQGLEFLIYFQGNSAPDKSGLPSDRFSAERTGGSVSTLTIQRTQQEDSAVYLCASSLVGLWREGAGELFFGEGSRLTVL.

The V call is TRBV7-9, the J call TRBJ1-6; 9 bases are a match to TRBD1. After removal of 1 base from V and 6 bases from J, the junction contained 4 bases not matched to a gene. This CDR3 contains 16 residues. Germline values: CDR1 SEHNR, CDR2 FQNEAQ (reference sequence). The CDR3 DNA reads as TGTGCCAGCAGCTTAGGAGCGGGACAGGGTAATTCACCCCTCCACTTT. Its translation is CASSLGAGQGNSPLHF.

The CDR3 DNA reads as TGTGCCAGCAGCCACCTTCAGGGGAATGGCTACACCTTC. Translated: CASSHLQGNGYTF. V and J are TRBV3-1 (or the pseudogene TRBV3-2) and TRBJ1-2, with a weak D call TRBD1 (6 bases). The CDR3 covers 13 residues. V was clipped by 3 bases and J by 6 bases, with 11 bases between them. CDR1 is LGHDT, CDR2 YNNKEL, per germline (reference sequence).

The chain recombines TRBV7-8 with TRBJ1-4; a possible D gene is TRBD1 (5 bases). The CDR3 has 17 residues. V lost 1 base to trimming and J lost 5 bases, with 17 bases between them. CDR1 SGHVS and CDR2 FQNEAQ come from the germline V gene. CDR3 sequence (DNA): TGTGCCAGCAGCTTAGTGTCGTTGGCACAGGCGAATGAAAAACTGTTTTTT. Translated, it gives CASSLVSLAQANEKLFF.

The gene calls are TRBV5-6 and TRBJ1-5, with D tentatively TRBD1 (5 bases). The CDR3 has 14 residues. CDR1 and CDR2 (germline): SGHDT, YYEEEE. Trimming shortened V by 4 bases and J by 7 bases, and 15 bases separated the two germline ends. The CDR3 spells CASSLGRADQPQHF. The CDR3 DNA reads TGTGCCAGCAGCCTGGGCAGGGCCGACCAGCCCCAGCATTTT.

The chain is built from TRBV4-3 and TRBJ1-2; 12 bases agree with TRBD1. The V gene end was trimmed by 0 bases and the J gene end by 1 base; junction bases not matched to a gene: 9. The CDR3 totals 19 residues. Germline CDR1 and CDR2: LGHNA and YSLEER. CDR3 in DNA: TGCGCCAGCAGCCAAGACACCGGGACAGGGGGCGGCGGTAACTATGGCTACACCTTC. It specifies CASSQDTGTGGGGNYGYTF.

About this clone itself: The same CDR3 also results from other DNA sequences found in this sample. The chain couples TRBV11-2 to TRBJ1-2, with a tentative D call TRBD1 (5 bases). Trimming stripped 5 bases from V and 1 base from J, with 8 bases between. Germline loops: CDR1 SGHAT, CDR2 FQNNGV. The CDR3 covers 13 residues. The CDR3: CASSPDSNYGYTF. The CDR3 DNA is TGTGCCAGCAGCCCAGACAGTAACTATGGCTACACCTTC.

The V and J genes are TRBV2 and TRBJ2-1; 8 bases match TRBD1. This CDR3 contains 16 residues. Looked up from germline, CDR1 is SNHLY and CDR2 is FYNNEI. V lost 5 bases, J lost 5 bases, and 11 bases stayed unmatched. The DNA for the CDR3 is TGTGCCAGCAGTATTCACTCCGGGACAGGTAACAATGAGCAGTTCTTC. Translating it yields CASSIHSGTGNNEQFF.